The 18 T cell receptor beta chains below all came from one sample that was sequenced in a study of cytomegalovirus exposure and HLA in healthy donors. The PCR was carried out with 60 Vbeta primers and 13 Jbeta primers. TCRdb's copy holds only in-frame clones and misses some; the assay was immunoSEQ multiplex PCR. The sample records roughly 130,000 clones, about 74% being singletons. Sequencing used PBMCs. The origin of the receptors is a woman between 50 and 59 years old in good health and CMV-seropositive.

This chain connects TRBV27 to TRBJ2-6, with 7 bases lining up with TRBD1. Germline assignment: CDR1 MNHEY and CDR2 SMNVEV (reference sequence). The CDR3 loop spans 16 amino acids. V lost 6 bases to trimming and J lost 2 bases; unmatched junction nucleotides: 7. CDR3 nucleotide sequence: TGTGCCAGCAGCCTACGCAGGGGGACTGGGGCCAACGTCCTGACTTTC. Protein sequence: CASSLRRGTGANVLTF.

This chain links TRBV11-2 with TRBJ1-2; no firm D call. Trimming stripped 4 bases from V and 8 bases from J, with 14 bases between. Germline lookup yields CDR1 SGHAT and CDR2 FQNNGV. The CDR3 runs to 13 residues. The CDR3 coding sequence is TGTGCCAGCAGCTCGCTCGGGGAGCGCGGCTACACCTTC. Encoded protein: CASSSLGERGYTF.

The chain is built from TRBV6-5 and TRBJ2-7, with D possibly matching TRBD1 (5 bases). V gave up 0 bases and J gave up 3 bases, with 12 bases separating them. Germline V gives CDR1 MNHEY, CDR2 SVGAGI. The CDR3 sequence is 15 residues long. DNA for the CDR3: TGTGCCAGCAGTTACTCTAGTTCAGGGAACTACGAGCAGTACTTC. This sequence encodes CASSYSSSGNYEQYF.

This chain connects TRBV7-6 to TRBJ1-1, with D unclear. Germline V gene data show CDR1 as SGHVS and CDR2 as FNYEAQ. This CDR3 is built from 13 residues. V shed 6 bases and J shed 1 base, with 9 bases lying between them. The CDR3 reads CASSTQENTEAFF. CDR3 nucleotides: TGTGCCAGCAGTACCCAGGAGAACACTGAAGCTTTCTTT.

This clone was observed once. This sequence joins TRBV19 and TRBJ2-1; 10 bases are a match to TRBD2. From germline, CDR1 is LNHDA and CDR2 SQIVND (reference sequence). V was clipped by 3 bases and J by 8 bases; unmatched bases: 7. The CDR3 runs to 15 residues. CDR3 nucleotide sequence: TGTGCCAGTAGTATCGGGCTAGCGGGGGTGGATGAGCAGTTCTTC. It is translated as CASSIGLAGVDEQFF.

This clone was counted a single time. For the CDR3, the DNA is TGTGCCAGCAGCTTAGTTGGAGGGGTGGGAGAGACCCAGTACTTC. It translates to CASSLVGGVGETQYF. The chain has TRBV13 and TRBJ2-5, with D maybe TRBD2 (6 bases). The germline V and J ends were trimmed by 1 base and 4 bases, with 13 bases remaining between them. Germline CDR1 PRHDT, CDR2 FYEKMQ (reference sequence). CDR3 length: 15 residues.

The rearrangement joins TRBV5-1 to TRBJ2-1; TRBD1 is a possible D gene (5 bases). Germline CDR1 is SGHRS and CDR2 is YFSETQ. The CDR3 contains 15 residues. V lost 3 bases and J 0 bases, leaving 10 bases between the germline ends. This CDR3 reads CASSSDTSSYNEQFF. The CDR3, as DNA: TGCGCCAGCAGCTCGGACACAAGCTCCTACAATGAGCAGTTCTTC.

J is TRBJ1-1 and V is TRBV27; weak D call: TRBD1 (6 bases). This CDR3 is 16 amino acids long. The germline CDR1 and CDR2 sequences are MNHEY and SMNVEV (reference sequence). The germline V and J ends were trimmed by 0 bases and 4 bases, with 15 bases remaining between them. The CDR3 DNA is TGTGCCAGCAGTTTATCAGTGGGGGCGTTGATCACTGAAGCTTTCTTT. Protein: CASSLSVGALITEAFF.

There are a few counts of this clone. The chain has TRBV30 and TRBJ1-1; D is undetermined. Germline loops: CDR1 GTSNPN, CDR2 SVGIG (reference sequence). The V end lost 3 bases, the J end lost 1 base, and 12 bases lay between the germline ends. The CDR3 loop spans 14 amino acids. The CDR3 sequence: CAWRPNRENTEAFF. The CDR3 DNA follows: TGTGCCTGGAGACCCAACCGGGAGAACACTGAAGCTTTCTTT. Full variable domain (rest looked up from reference TRBV30 and TRBJ1-1): SQTIHQWPATLVQPVGSPLSLECTVEGTSNPNLYWYRQAAGRGLQLLFYSVGIGQISSEVPQNLSASRPQDRQFILSSKKLLLSDSGFYLCAWRPNRENTEAFFGQGTRLTVV.

The chain has TRBV11-2 and TRBJ1-2; D gene unclear. This CDR3 is 12 amino acids long. Germline V gene data show CDR1 as SGHAT and CDR2 as FQNNGV. V lost 3 bases to trimming and J lost 7 bases, with 9 bases between them. The CDR3 spells CASSFTRSGYTF. CDR3 bases: TGTGCCAGCAGCTTTACCCGGAGTGGCTACACCTTC.

As to this clone: Compared with germline, one end of the junction differs, possibly owing to a read error. V is TRBV2 and J is TRBJ1-5; the D gene is possibly TRBD1 (6 bases). The CDR3 is made up of 13 amino acids. Per germline, CDR1 SNHLY and CDR2 FYNNEI. The CDR3 protein is CASRRTANQPRHF. Here the CDR3 DNA reads TGTGCCAGCAGGAGGACAGCCAATCAGCCCCGGCATTTT.

The CDR3 DNA reads as TGCGCCAGCAGCTGGACCGGGGGAGCGGGGGGCTACAATGAGCAGTTCTTC. Translation: CASSWTGGAGGYNEQFF. V gene TRBV5-1 combines with J gene TRBJ2-1; TRBD2 aligns across 9 bases. This CDR3 region has 17 residues. V gave up 3 bases and J gave up 3 bases; unmatched junction bases: 10. CDR1 and CDR2 (germline): SGHRS, YFSETQ.

The chain uses TRBV29-1 and TRBJ1-2; no clear D. The V gene's germline CDR1 is SQVTM and CDR2 ANQGSEA. CDR3 length: 10 amino acids. The V end lost 6 bases, the J end lost 8 bases, and 10 bases lay between the germline ends. CDR3 DNA: TGCAGCGTCGCCTCAGGAGGCTACACCTTC. Translating it yields CSVASGGYTF.

The chain joins TRBV6-1 to TRBJ1-2; TRBD1 matches at 8 bases. CDR1 is MNHNS and CDR2 is SASEGT in the germline V gene. This CDR3 has 15 amino acids. After removal of 4 bases from V and 2 bases from J, the junction contained 6 bases not matched to a gene. CDR3 DNA: TGTGCCAGCAGTGCCAGGACAGGGACGAACTATGGCTACACCTTC. Translation: CASSARTGTNYGYTF.

The V and J genes are TRBV7-9 and TRBJ2-3; perhaps TRBD2 as D (5 bases). V lost 2 bases and J 6 bases, leaving 15 bases between the germline ends. The CDR3 runs 15 residues. Germline CDR1 and CDR2: SEHNR and FQNEAQ (reference sequence). The CDR3 loop reads CASSLSRAILDTQYF. CDR3 coding DNA: TGTGCCAGCAGCTTATCGAGGGCCATTTTGGATACGCAGTATTTT.

This rearrangement joins TRBV18 to TRBJ2-5; the D gene is possibly TRBD2 (5 bases). This CDR3 is built from 13 residues. CDR1 and CDR2 (germline): KGHSH, LQKENI. V lost 4 bases to trimming and J lost 4 bases, with 10 bases between them. The CDR3 reads CASSLTSGETQYF. DNA of the CDR3: TGTGCCAGCTCACTAACTAGTGGAGAGACCCAGTACTTC.

The table lists this clone with many counts. The V gene is TRBV4-2, the J gene TRBJ2-7; 11 nucleotides match TRBD1. The V segment lost 0 bases and the J segment 4 bases; nucleotides outside the gene matches: 5. There are 16 residues in the CDR3. Germline V gives CDR1 LGHNA, CDR2 YNFKEQ. CDR3 region: CASSQDAGTGGYEQYF. CDR3 bases: TGTGCCAGCAGCCAAGATGCCGGGACAGGGGGGTACGAGCAGTACTTC.

The rearrangement joins TRBV15 to TRBJ1-1; TRBD1 might be the D (6 bases). This CDR3 spans 13 amino acids. V shed 4 bases and J shed 7 bases, with 13 bases lying between them. Germline V gene sequence: CDR1 LNHNV, CDR2 YYDKDF (reference sequence). This CDR3 is CATSTLGGNEAFF. CDR3 coding DNA: TGTGCCACCAGCACCCTAGGGGGAAATGAAGCTTTCTTT.